The present T cell receptor (beta chain) was sequenced within a study of CD8 T cells in ankylosing spondylitis. TCRdb re-analysed the 5' RACE reads in MiXCR, keeping a single row per CDR3 protein. The sample lists roughly 230,000 distinct CDR3 sequences, roughly 8.2% occurring once. Study-level findings and limits: Some motif variants had been reported before (in reactive arthritis synovial fluid and blood). The authors found the disease-linked clones to be CD8+ and relatively rare in peripheral blood.

The CDR3 runs 17 residues. V was clipped by 1 base and J by 3 bases; unmatched bases: 8. Germline CDR1 SGHTA, CDR2 FQGNSA. In the case of this clonotype: The antigen is unknown.

The rearrangement joins TRBV7-2 to TRBJ2-3; 9 nucleotides agree with TRBD1. The receptor's source is a female donor with ankylosing spondylitis or in good health (not recorded which). The sample was blood, either unsorted or a sorted T cell fraction (not recorded which). CDR3 DNA: TGTGCCAGCAGCTTAGGGATCCCGGGACAGGGTACAGATACGCAGTATTTT. Encoded protein: CASSLGIPGQGTDTQYF.